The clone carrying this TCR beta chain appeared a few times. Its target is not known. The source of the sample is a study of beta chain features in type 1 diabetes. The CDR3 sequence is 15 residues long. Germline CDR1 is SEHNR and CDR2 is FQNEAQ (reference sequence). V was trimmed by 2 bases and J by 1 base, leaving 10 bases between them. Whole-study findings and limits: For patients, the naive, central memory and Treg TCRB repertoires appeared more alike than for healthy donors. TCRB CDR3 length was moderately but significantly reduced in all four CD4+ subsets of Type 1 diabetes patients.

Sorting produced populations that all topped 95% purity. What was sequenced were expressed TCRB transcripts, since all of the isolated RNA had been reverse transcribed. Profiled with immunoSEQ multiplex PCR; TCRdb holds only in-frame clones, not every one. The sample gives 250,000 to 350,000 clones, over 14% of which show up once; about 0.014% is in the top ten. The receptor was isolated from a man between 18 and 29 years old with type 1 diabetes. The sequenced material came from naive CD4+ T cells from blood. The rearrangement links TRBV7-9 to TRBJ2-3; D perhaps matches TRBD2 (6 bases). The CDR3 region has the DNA TGTGCCAGCAGCTTATACCCTAGCGGCACAGATACGCAGTATTTT. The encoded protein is CASSLYPSGTDTQYF.